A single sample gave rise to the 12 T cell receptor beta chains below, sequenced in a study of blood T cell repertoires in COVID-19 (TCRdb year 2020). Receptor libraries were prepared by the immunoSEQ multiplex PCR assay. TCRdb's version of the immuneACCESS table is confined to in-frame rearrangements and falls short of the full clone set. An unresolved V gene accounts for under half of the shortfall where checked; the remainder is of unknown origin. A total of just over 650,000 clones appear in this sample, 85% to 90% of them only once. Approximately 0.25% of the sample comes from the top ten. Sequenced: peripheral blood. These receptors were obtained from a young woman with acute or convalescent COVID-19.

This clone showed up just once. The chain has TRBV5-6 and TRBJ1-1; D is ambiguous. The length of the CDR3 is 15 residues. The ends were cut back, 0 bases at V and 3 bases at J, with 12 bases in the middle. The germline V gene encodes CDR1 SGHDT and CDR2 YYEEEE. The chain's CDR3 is CASSLEERWHTEAFF. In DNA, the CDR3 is TGTGCCAGCAGCTTGGAAGAGCGGTGGCACACTGAAGCTTTCTTT.

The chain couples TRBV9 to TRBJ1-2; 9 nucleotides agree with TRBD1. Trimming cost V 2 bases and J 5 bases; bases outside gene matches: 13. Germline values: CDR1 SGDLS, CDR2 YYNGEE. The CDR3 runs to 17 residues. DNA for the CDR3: TGTGCCAGCAGCGTGGATACCGGGACAGGGATCGGGTATGGCTACACCTTC. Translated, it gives CASSVDTGTGIGYGYTF.

CDR3 coding DNA: TGTGCCAGCAGTGGACCCACGAGGGACAGGGGGCTGTACGAGCAGTACTTC. Translated: CASSGPTRDRGLYEQYF. This chain uses TRBV2 with TRBJ2-7; 12 bases align to TRBD1. The CDR3 is 17 residues long. Germline assignment: CDR1 SNHLY and CDR2 FYNNEI. V gave up 4 bases and J gave up 4 bases; unmatched junction bases: 11.

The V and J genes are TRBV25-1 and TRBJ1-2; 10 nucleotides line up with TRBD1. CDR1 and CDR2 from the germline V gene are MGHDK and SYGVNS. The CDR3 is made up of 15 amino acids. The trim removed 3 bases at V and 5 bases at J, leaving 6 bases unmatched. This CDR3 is CASSDPTGGSYGYTF. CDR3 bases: TGTGCCAGCAGTGATCCGACAGGGGGCAGTTATGGCTACACCTTC.

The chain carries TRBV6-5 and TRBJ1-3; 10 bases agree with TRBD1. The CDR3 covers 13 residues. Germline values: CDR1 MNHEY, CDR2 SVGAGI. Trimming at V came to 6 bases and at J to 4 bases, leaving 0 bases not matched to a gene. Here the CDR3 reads CASRTGGGNTIYF. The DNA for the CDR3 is TGTGCCAGCAGGACAGGGGGCGGAAACACCATATATTTT.

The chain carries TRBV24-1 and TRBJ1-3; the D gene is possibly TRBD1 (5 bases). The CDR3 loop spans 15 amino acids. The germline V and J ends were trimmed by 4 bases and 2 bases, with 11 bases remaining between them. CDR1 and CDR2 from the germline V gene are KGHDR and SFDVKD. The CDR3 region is CATSDPGTPGNTIYF. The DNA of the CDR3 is TGTGCCACCAGTGACCCAGGGACTCCTGGAAACACCATATATTTT.

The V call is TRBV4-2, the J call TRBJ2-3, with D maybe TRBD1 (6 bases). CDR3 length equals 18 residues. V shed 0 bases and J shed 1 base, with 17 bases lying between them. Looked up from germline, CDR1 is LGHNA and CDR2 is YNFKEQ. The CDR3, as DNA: TGTGCCAGCAGCCAAGATGCACCCAGACAGGTTCGCACAGATACGCAGTATTTT. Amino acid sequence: CASSQDAPRQVRTDTQYF.

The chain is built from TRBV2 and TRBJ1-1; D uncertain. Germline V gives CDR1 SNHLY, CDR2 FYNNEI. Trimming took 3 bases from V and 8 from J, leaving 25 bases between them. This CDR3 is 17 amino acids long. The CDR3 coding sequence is TGTGCCAGCAGTGAGAGGACTCCCGTGCGACATAAGGTGGAAGCTTTCTTT. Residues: CASSERTPVRHKVEAFF.

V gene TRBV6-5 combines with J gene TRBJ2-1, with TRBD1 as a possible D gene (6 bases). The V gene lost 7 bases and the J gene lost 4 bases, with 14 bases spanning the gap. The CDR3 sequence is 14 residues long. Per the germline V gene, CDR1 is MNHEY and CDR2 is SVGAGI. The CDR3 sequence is CASTHKDSYNEQFF. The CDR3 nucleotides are TGTGCCAGCACCCACAAGGACAGTTACAATGAGCAGTTCTTC.

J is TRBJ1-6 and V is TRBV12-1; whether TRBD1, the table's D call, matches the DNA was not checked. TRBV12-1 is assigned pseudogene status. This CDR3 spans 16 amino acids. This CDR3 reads CASSRDRDSYNSPLHF. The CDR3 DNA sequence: TGTGCCAGCAGCCGAGACAGGGACTCCTATAATTCACCCCTCCACTTT.

The CDR3 bases are TGTGCCAGCATAGGCTCTGGCGGGAACACCGGGGAGCTGTTTTTT. Its protein product is CASIGSGGNTGELFF. The chain is built from TRBV2 and TRBJ2-2, with no clear D. The V end lost 7 bases, the J end lost 1 base, and 13 bases lay between the germline ends. The CDR3 sequence is 15 residues long. CDR1 is SNHLY, CDR2 FYNNEI, per germline.

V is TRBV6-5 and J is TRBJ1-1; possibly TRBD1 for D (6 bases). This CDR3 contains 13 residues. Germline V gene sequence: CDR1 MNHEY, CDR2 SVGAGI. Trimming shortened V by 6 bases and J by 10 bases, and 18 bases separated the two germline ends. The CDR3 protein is CASSPPGGGAAFF. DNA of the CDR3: TGTGCCAGCAGCCCCCCGGGGGGGGGCGCAGCTTTCTTT.